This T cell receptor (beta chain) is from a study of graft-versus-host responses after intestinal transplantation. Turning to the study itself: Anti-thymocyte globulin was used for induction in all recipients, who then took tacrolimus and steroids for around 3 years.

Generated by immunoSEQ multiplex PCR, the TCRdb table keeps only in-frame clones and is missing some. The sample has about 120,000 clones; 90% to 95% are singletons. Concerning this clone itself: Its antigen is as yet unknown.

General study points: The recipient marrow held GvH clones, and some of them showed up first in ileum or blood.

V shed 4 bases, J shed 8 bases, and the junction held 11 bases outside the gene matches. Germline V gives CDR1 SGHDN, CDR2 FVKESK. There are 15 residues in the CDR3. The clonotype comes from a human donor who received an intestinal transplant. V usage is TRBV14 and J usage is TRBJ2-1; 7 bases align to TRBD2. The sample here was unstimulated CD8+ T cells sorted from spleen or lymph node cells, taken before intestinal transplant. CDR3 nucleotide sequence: TGTGCCAGCAGCCTGGTGTGGGAGGGCCTCGATGAGCAGTTCTTC. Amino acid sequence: CASSLVWEGLDEQFF.